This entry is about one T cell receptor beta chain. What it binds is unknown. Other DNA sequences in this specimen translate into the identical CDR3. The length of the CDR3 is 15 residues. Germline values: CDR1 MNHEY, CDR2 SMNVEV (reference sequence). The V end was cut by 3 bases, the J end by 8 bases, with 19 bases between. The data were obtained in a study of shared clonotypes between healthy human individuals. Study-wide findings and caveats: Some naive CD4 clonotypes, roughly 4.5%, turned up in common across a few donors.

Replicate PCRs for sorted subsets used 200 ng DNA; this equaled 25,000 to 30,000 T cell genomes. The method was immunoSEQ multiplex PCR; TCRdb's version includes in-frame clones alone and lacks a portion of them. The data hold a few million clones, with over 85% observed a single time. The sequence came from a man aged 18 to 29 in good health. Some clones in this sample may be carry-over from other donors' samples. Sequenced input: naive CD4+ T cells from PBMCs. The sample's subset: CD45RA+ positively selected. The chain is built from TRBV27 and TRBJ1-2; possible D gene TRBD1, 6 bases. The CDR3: CASSFGPTGTGGYTF. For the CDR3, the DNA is TGTGCCAGCAGTTTCGGACCGACAGGAACGGGCGGCTACACCTTC.